This paragraph reports one T cell receptor (beta chain). As yet, its antigen is unknown. This CDR3 comprises 14 residues. Losses at the gene ends were 5 bases for V and 5 bases for J; bases not matched to a gene: 2. Germline V CDR1 and CDR2: LNHNV, YYDKDF (reference sequence). The record originates from a study of blood T cells in healthy people across ages. About the study: Capture via template switching afforded approximately one barcoded beta molecule per two T cells. The study's findings and limits: There was a strong correlation between TCR beta diversity and naive T cell percentage.

Sample-barcoded 5' priming and a J-beta primer mix drove a second PCR of about 7 to 11 cycles. TCRdb processed the 5' RACE reads anew with MiXCR; each CDR3 protein has one entry. Counted here are about 1.4 million distinct CDR3 sequences, 59% occurring once; the ten biggest clones make up under 8.5%. The source material was blood. The genes are TRBV15 and TRBJ1-6; 8 bases are shared with TRBD1. The clonotype comes from a man aged 18 to 30 in good health. CDR3 sequence: CATSPDRDNSPLHF. Written as DNA, the CDR3 is TGTGCCACCAGCCCGGACAGGGATAATTCACCCCTCCACTTT.